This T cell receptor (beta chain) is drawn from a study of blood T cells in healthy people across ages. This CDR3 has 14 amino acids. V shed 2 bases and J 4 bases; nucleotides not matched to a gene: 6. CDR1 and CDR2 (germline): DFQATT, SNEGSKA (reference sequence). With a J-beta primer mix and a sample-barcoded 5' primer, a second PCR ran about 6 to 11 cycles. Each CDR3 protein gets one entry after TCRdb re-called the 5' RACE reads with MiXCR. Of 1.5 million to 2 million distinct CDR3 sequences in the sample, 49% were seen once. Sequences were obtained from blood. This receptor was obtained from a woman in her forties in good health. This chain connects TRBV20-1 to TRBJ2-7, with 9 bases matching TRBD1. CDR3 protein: CSARFYRGLYEQYF. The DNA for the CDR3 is TGCAGTGCTAGATTTTACAGGGGGCTGTACGAGCAGTACTTC.